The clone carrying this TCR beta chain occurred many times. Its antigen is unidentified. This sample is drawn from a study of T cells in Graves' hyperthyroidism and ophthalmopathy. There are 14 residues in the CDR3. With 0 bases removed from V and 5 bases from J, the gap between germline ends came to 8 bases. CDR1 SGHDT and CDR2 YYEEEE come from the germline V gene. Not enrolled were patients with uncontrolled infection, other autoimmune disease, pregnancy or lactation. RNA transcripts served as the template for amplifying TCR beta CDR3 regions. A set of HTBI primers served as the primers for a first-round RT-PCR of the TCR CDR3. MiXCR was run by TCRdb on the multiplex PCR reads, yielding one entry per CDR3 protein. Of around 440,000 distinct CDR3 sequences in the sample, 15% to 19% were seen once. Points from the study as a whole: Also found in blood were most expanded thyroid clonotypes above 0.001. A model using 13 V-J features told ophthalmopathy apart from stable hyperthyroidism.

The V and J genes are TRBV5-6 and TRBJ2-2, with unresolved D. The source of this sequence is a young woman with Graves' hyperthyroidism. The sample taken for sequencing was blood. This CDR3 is CASSLVGRTGELFF. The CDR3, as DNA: TGTGCCAGCAGCTTGGTGGGCAGAACCGGGGAGCTGTTTTTT.